These T cell receptor beta chains were read from a single sample in a study of OX40 agonist ivuxolimab in advanced cancers. TCRdb's copy holds only in-frame clones and misses some; the assay was immunoSEQ multiplex PCR. Here the sample spans approximately 70,000 clones, just over 85% being singletons. The starting material was CD4+ or CD8+ T cells sorted from blood, obtained in a trial of the OX40 agonist ivuxolimab. These receptors were taken from an adult with an advanced solid tumor such as melanoma, head and neck, liver or kidney cancer. The CDR3 runs from the conserved cysteine through the conserved F or W. Each record gives: V gene, clone size, J gene, D gene, CDR3 protein, CDR3 DNA. The D gene is left open where the match is weak. Clone size appears in some rows only: once, few, many, or a class for an expanded clone.

>TRBV11-2|few|TRBJ1-1|-
CASSLFEGRAFF
TGTGCCAGCAGCTTATTTGAGGGGAGGGCTTTCTTT
>TRBV5-6|-|TRBJ2-7|-
CASSRPEGAEQYF
TGTGCCAGCAGCCGGCCGGAAGGGGCCGAGCAGTACTTC
>TRBV28|-|TRBJ2-7|TRBD2
CASKRGVPPYEQYF
TGTGCCAGCAAACGGGGGGTACCCCCCTACGAGCAGTACTTC
>TRBV4-1|-|TRBJ2-1|-
CASSQSQQYNEQFF
TGCGCCAGCAGCCAATCCCAACAGTACAATGAGCAGTTCTTC
>TRBV28|once|TRBJ1-5|TRBD1
CASRGTGGTLLDQPQHF
TGTGCCAGCCGCGGGACAGGGGGGACCTTATTAGATCAGCCCCAGCATTTT
>TRBV14|-|TRBJ2-1|TRBD1
CASSPSRDRQFF
TGTGCCAGCAGCCCGTCGAGGGACAGGCAGTTCTTC
>TRBV6-6|few|TRBJ2-2|-
CASGAGELFF
TGTGCCAGCGGAGCCGGGGAGCTGTTTTTT
>TRBV18|once|TRBJ1-2|-
CASSPSPSGLGFYYGYTF
TGTGCCAGCTCACCAAGCCCCTCAGGGTTAGGCTTCTACTATGGCTACACCTTC
>TRBV7-9|-|TRBJ2-2|TRBD1
CASSLSRDRVFVGELFF
TGTGCCAGCAGCTTATCCCGGGACAGGGTATTTGTCGGGGAGCTGTTTTTT
>TRBV5-6|-|TRBJ1-3|-
CASSLERNTIYF
TGTGCCAGCAGCTTGGAACGAAACACCATATATTTT
>TRBV7-2|-|TRBJ1-1|TRBD1
CASSQTGGRGTEAFF
TGTGCCAGCAGCCAAACAGGGGGCAGGGGCACTGAAGCTTTCTTT
>TRBV6-5|-|TRBJ1-1|TRBD1
CASSYSGQGAKAEAFF
TGTGCCAGCAGTTACTCGGGACAGGGGGCTAAGGCTGAAGCTTTCTTT